The 3 T cell receptor beta chains below were found in one sample sequenced in a study of shared clonotypes between healthy human individuals. Using immunoSEQ multiplex PCR, the repertoire was profiled, and TCRdb retains in-frame clones only, with some absent. The sample gives more than 450,000 clones, 75% to 85% of which show up once; 10% to 15% is in the top ten. Input material: PBMCs. Source of these receptors: a woman between 40 and 50 years old in good health. Some clones in this sample may be carry-over from other donors' samples.

CDR3: CASSLPTEYEQYF. CDR3 bases: TGCGCCAGCAGTCTACCGACAGAATACGAGCAGTACTTC. The chain uses TRBV23-1 and TRBJ2-7; the D gene is possibly TRBD1 (5 bases). TRBV23-1 carries the ORF label, with uncertain function. Trimming removed 4 bases from V and 4 bases from J, with 11 bases in between. The CDR3 loop spans 13 amino acids.

The chain links TRBV7-9 to TRBJ2-2; 12 nucleotides align to TRBD1. Germline assignment: CDR1 SEHNR and CDR2 FQNEAQ (reference sequence). This CDR3 is 16 amino acids long. V was clipped by 5 bases and J by 9 bases; unmatched bases: 10. The CDR3 bases are TGTGCCAGCAGCCCCGGGACAGGGGGCGGTATCAGGGAGCTGTTTTTT. Its protein product is CASSPGTGGGIRELFF.

V and J are TRBV7-8 and TRBJ1-2, with D hard to call. This CDR3 has 13 amino acids. The V and J ends lost 1 base and 11 bases respectively, with 14 bases between them. Germline lookup yields CDR1 SGHVS and CDR2 FQNEAQ. The CDR3 bases are TGTGCCAGCAGCTTAGTTAAGGACGCGGGTTACACCTTC. Translating gives CASSLVKDAGYTF.